These 11 T cell receptor beta chains came from one sample sequenced in a study of T-cell reconstitution after alpha-beta-depleted transplantation in children. The library targeted TCRbeta and was prepared with unique molecular identifiers. TCRdb ran MiXCR on the PCR reads and lists one entry per CDR3 protein. This sample has about 98,000 distinct CDR3 sequences, with around 22% found just once. The sequencing used PBMCs, collected before TCRalphabeta/CD19-depleted stem cell transplant. All receptors come from a boy aged 2-15 years with acute lymphoblastic leukemia, due to receive a stem cell transplant.

The chain combines TRBV6-2 or TRBV6-3 with TRBJ1-5; D unclear. Germline V lookup: CDR1 MNHEY, CDR2 SVGEGT. Trimming cost V 5 bases and J 5 bases, with 13 bases left between them. This CDR3 contains 14 residues. The CDR3 DNA sequence: TGTGCCAGCAGTACAGCGATCTTGTATCAGCCCCAGCATTTT. It encodes CASSTAILYQPQHF.

In its sample, this clonotype ranks as medium-sized. This chain's CDR3 is CASSQDFRGTVYGYTF. The CDR3 DNA sequence: TGTGCCAGCAGCCAAGATTTCCGAGGGACAGTCTATGGCTACACCTTC. The chain carries TRBV3-1 and TRBJ1-2; 7 bases map to TRBD1. Germline V gives CDR1 LGHDT, CDR2 YNNKEL (reference sequence). V shed 0 bases, J shed 4 bases, and the junction held 8 bases outside the gene matches. This CDR3 has 16 residues.

This chain joins TRBV6-5 and TRBJ2-5, with TRBD2 as a possible D gene (5 bases). Germline lookup yields CDR1 MNHEY and CDR2 SVGAGI. There are 12 residues in the CDR3. V was cut by 8 bases and J by 4 bases, with 11 bases left in between. The CDR3: CASQGLRETQYF. The CDR3 DNA reads as TGTGCCAGCCAAGGACTCCGAGAGACCCAGTACTTC.

This chain joins TRBV6-2 or TRBV6-3 and TRBJ2-2; 11 bases agree with TRBD2. The CDR3 is 14 residues long. The junction had 7 bases not matched to a gene; V was cut back by 11 bases and J by 5 bases. Germline V gene lookup returns CDR1 MNHEY and CDR2 SVGEGT. Here the CDR3 reads CAARGLAETGELFF. In nucleotides, the CDR3 is TGTGCCGCCCGGGGACTAGCGGAAACCGGGGAGCTGTTTTTT.

The rearrangement joins TRBV5-1 to TRBJ2-1, with D uncertain. CDR3 length: 15 amino acids. With 4 bases removed from V and 5 bases from J, the gap between germline ends came to 16 bases. From germline, CDR1 is SGHRS and CDR2 YFSETQ. This CDR3 reads CASSPAVGAHNEQFF. The CDR3 DNA reads as TGCGCCAGCAGCCCCGCCGTCGGAGCGCACAATGAGCAGTTCTTC.

The table lists this clonotype with a few counts. The chain combines TRBV7-2 with TRBJ2-5, with 8 bases identical to TRBD2. In germline, CDR1 is SGHTA, CDR2 FQGNSA. V lost 8 bases, J lost 5 bases, and 13 bases stayed unmatched. CDR3 length: 15 amino acids. The chain's CDR3 is CASGPQLAEWETQYF. CDR3 sequence (DNA): TGTGCCAGCGGCCCCCAACTAGCGGAGTGGGAGACCCAGTACTTC.

V is TRBV5-5 and J is TRBJ1-5; TRBD1 is a possible D gene (5 bases). The V gene lost 0 bases and the J gene lost 6 bases, with 10 bases spanning the gap. Germline CDR1 reads SGHKS; CDR2 reads YYEKEE (reference sequence). The CDR3 totals 14 residues. The DNA for the CDR3 is TGTGCCAGCAGCTTGGAGCCGGGGCTTCAGCCCCAGCATTTT. It specifies CASSLEPGLQPQHF.

The chain carries TRBV6-1 and TRBJ2-2; D is uncertain. Germline-derived CDR1 and CDR2 are MNHNS and SASEGT. V lost 5 bases and J lost 8, with 12 bases in between. The CDR3 has 13 amino acids. The CDR3 sequence: CASSINKKGELFF. CDR3 bases: TGTGCCAGCAGTATTAACAAAAAGGGGGAGCTGTTTTTT.

This chain uses TRBV12-3 or TRBV12-4 with TRBJ2-5, with 8 bases that match TRBD2. V was pared by 3 bases and J by 1 base, with 4 bases of the junction left unmatched. CDR3 length: 15 residues. The CDR3 loop is CASSFGGTSQETQYF. DNA for the CDR3: TGTGCCAGCAGTTTCGGGGGGACTAGCCAAGAGACCCAGTACTTC.

CDR3 bases: TGTGCCAGCAGTACCCTAGCGGGAGGGGTCGAGCAGTTCTTC. This translates into CASSTLAGGVEQFF. The chain uses TRBV27 and TRBJ2-1; TRBD2 agrees at 12 bases. The V and J ends lost 5 bases and 10 bases, in that order; junction bases with no gene match: 6. This CDR3 contains 14 residues. From germline, CDR1 is MNHEY and CDR2 SMNVEV (reference sequence).

The chain has TRBV6-1 and TRBJ1-3; possible D gene TRBD1, 6 bases. The ends were cut back, 6 bases at V and 0 bases at J, with 18 bases in the middle. Germline values: CDR1 MNHNS, CDR2 SASEGT. The CDR3 is 17 residues long. This chain's CDR3 is CASSLGTNLRSGNTIYF. CDR3 bases: TGTGCCAGCAGCCTTGGGACAAATTTGCGCTCTGGAAACACCATATATTTT.